The 27 T cell receptor beta chains presented below share a single source sample, sequenced in a study of T cell repertoires in cytomegalovirus infection. From the reads, TCRdb called clonotypes with MiXCR, one entry per CDR3 protein. The repertoire holds hundreds of thousands of distinct CDR3 sequences, with under 40% as singletons. Sequencing was carried out using PBMCs. Receptors originate from a human donor in good health (CMV status not recorded). Some clones in this sample may be carry-over from other donors' samples.

The chain recombines TRBV28 with TRBJ2-6; D possibly corresponds to TRBD1 (7 bases). This CDR3 has 17 residues. Trimming shortened V by 4 bases and J by 0 bases, and 13 bases separated the two germline ends. CDR1 is MDHEN, CDR2 SYDVKM, per germline. The CDR3 bases are TGTGCCAGCAGTTCGCAGGGGGGCGTCTCTGGGGCCAACGTCCTGACTTTC. This codes for CASSSQGGVSGANVLTF.

This clonotype was observed at least ten times. CDR3 region: CASSLPRTEILSYEQYF. DNA for the CDR3: TGTGCCAGCAGCCTACCCCGGACGGAGATCCTCTCCTACGAGCAGTACTTC. J is TRBJ2-7 and V is TRBV12-3 or TRBV12-4, with D unresolved. The CDR3 runs to 17 residues. The germline V and J ends were trimmed by 6 bases and 0 bases, with 21 bases remaining between them.

The rearrangement links TRBV12-5 to TRBJ2-1, with 10 positions matching TRBD2. Germline CDR1 is LGHNT and CDR2 is FRNRAP. This CDR3 contains 13 residues. V shed 7 bases and J 4 bases; nucleotides not matched to a gene: 1. The CDR3 nucleotides are TGTGCTAGTGCTAGCGGGGGATACAATGAGCAGTTCTTC. This translates into CASASGGYNEQFF.

In its sample, this clonotype was seen many times. The gene calls are TRBV7-6 and TRBJ2-1; D is tentatively TRBD1 or TRBD2 (5 bases each). Germline lookup yields CDR1 SGHVS and CDR2 FNYEAQ. V lost 0 bases, J lost 2 bases, and 5 bases lay in between. CDR3 length: 14 residues. CDR3 nucleotide sequence: TGTGCCAGCAGCTTAGCGGGGGCCTACAATGAGCAGTTCTTC. Its protein product is CASSLAGAYNEQFF.

This clonotype came up a few times. The V call is TRBV12-3 or TRBV12-4, the J call TRBJ2-6, with D perhaps matching TRBD2 (6 bases). The CDR3 extends over 16 amino acids. Trimming took off 3 bases at V and 2 bases at J, with 11 bases between the two ends. The CDR3 bases are TGTGCCAGCAGTTTTCGGGGAGGCGCTGGGGCCAACGTCCTGACTTTC. This encodes CASSFRGGAGANVLTF.

This clonotype was seen only a few times. V and J are TRBV27 and TRBJ2-1, with TRBD2 matching 7 bases. The CDR3 contains 21 residues. The germline V gene has CDR1 MNHEY and CDR2 SMNVEV (reference sequence). V was clipped by 6 bases and J by 4 bases; unmatched bases: 27. DNA of the CDR3: TGTGCCAGCAGCCCAAACCCCCGGATGGCGGGGGAGTATCAACTTTACAATGAGCAGTTCTTC. It specifies CASSPNPRMAGEYQLYNEQFF.

There are a few counts of this clonotype. The CDR3 spells CASSSGTSGAETQYF. Here the CDR3 DNA reads TGTGCCAGCAGCTCCGGGACTAGCGGGGCGGAGACCCAGTACTTC. The chain combines TRBV11-2 with TRBJ2-5; 13 nucleotides align to TRBD2. Germline-derived CDR1 and CDR2 are SGHAT and FQNNGV. V was pared by 4 bases and J by 5 bases, with 4 bases of the junction left unmatched. There are 15 residues in the CDR3.

The V gene is TRBV12-3 or TRBV12-4, the J gene TRBJ2-7, with D possibly TRBD2 on 6 matching bases. The CDR3 is 14 residues long. V was clipped by 5 bases and J by 3 bases, with 14 bases between them. CDR3 DNA: TGTGCCAGCAGTATCAGCGGGTCCCGCTACGAGCAGTACTTC. It codes for CASSISGSRYEQYF.

This clonotype was detected only a few times. The genes are TRBV5-1 and TRBJ2-3; D may match TRBD1 or TRBD2 (6 bases each). The CDR3 has 16 residues. Trimming cost V 3 bases and J 5 bases, with 19 bases left between them. Looked up from germline, CDR1 is SGHRS and CDR2 is YFSETQ. The CDR3 loop reads CASSWGDVGGQDTQYF. CDR3 in DNA: TGCGCCAGCAGCTGGGGGGACGTGGGGGGACAAGATACGCAGTATTTT.

The chain links TRBV6-5 to TRBJ2-7; perhaps TRBD1 as D (5 bases). This CDR3 is 14 amino acids long. V gave up 8 bases and J gave up 2 bases, with 16 bases separating them. The germline gives CDR1 MNHEY, CDR2 SVGAGI. The chain's CDR3 is CASQRQGFPYEQYF. Here the CDR3 DNA reads TGTGCCAGCCAAAGGCAGGGATTTCCCTACGAGCAGTACTTC.

The V call is TRBV20-1, the J call TRBJ2-3; 7 bases line up with TRBD2. The germline CDR1 and CDR2 sequences are DFQATT and SNEGSKA (reference sequence). The length of the CDR3 is 13 residues. The V and J ends lost 3 bases and 2 bases, in that order; junction bases with no gene match: 2. The CDR3 sequence is CSASGGYTDTQYF. In DNA form, the CDR3 reads TGCAGTGCTAGCGGGGGGTACACAGATACGCAGTATTTT.

This clonotype was seen ten or more times. The J gene is TRBJ1-5, the V gene TRBV12-3 or TRBV12-4, with TRBD1 identical over 9 bases. The CDR3 is 14 amino acids. J lost 6 bases, V lost 5 bases, and 5 bases had no gene match. For the CDR3, the DNA is TGTGCCAGCAGTGCCGGGACAGGGATTCAGCCCCAGCATTTT. This translates into CASSAGTGIQPQHF.

The chain combines TRBV2 with TRBJ2-7; 8 bases map to TRBD2. This CDR3 contains 15 residues. J lost 4 bases, V lost 6 bases, and 11 bases had no gene match. Germline V gene data show CDR1 as SNHLY and CDR2 as FYNNEI. The CDR3 DNA reads as TGTGCCAGCAGGTTAAGCGGGGGCCCCCTGTACGAGCAGTACTTC. Translation: CASRLSGGPLYEQYF.

This clonotype was observed a few times. The genes are TRBV7-2 and TRBJ2-7; 7 bases agree with TRBD2. This CDR3 contains 14 residues. Germline V lookup: CDR1 SGHTA, CDR2 FQGNSA. Trimming removed 0 bases from V and 5 bases from J; junction bases left unmatched: 4. The CDR3 spells CASSLAYSGNEQYF. In DNA, the CDR3 is TGTGCCAGCAGCTTAGCGTACAGCGGGAACGAGCAGTACTTC.

CDR3 sequence (DNA): TGTGCCAGCAGCAGCGGGACTAGCGTCGGGGAGCTGTTTTTT. It encodes CASSSGTSVGELFF. The chain recombines TRBV5-3 with TRBJ2-2; 10 nucleotides line up with TRBD2. TRBV5-3 is assigned to the ORF class and has an uncertain function. CDR3 length equals 14 residues. After removal of 8 bases from V and 7 bases from J, the junction contained 8 bases not matched to a gene.

The count of this clonotype is one. This chain connects TRBV4-1 to TRBJ1-6; D is ambiguous. The V gene lost 1 base and the J gene lost 4 bases, with 8 bases spanning the gap. This CDR3 contains 15 residues. The V gene's germline CDR1 is MGHRA and CDR2 YSYEKL. The CDR3 nucleotides read TGCGCCAGCAGCCAAGCGATAGGATATAATTCACCCCTCCACTTT. Translation gives CASSQAIGYNSPLHF.

This chain joins TRBV12-3 or TRBV12-4 and TRBJ1-6, with D perhaps matching TRBD1 (6 bases). With 7 bases removed from V and 0 bases from J, the gap between germline ends came to 13 bases. The length of the CDR3 is 16 residues. The CDR3 spells CASTKQGGSYNSPLHF. Written as DNA, the CDR3 is TGTGCCAGCACCAAACAGGGAGGCTCCTATAATTCACCCCTCCACTTT.

This clonotype was picked up one time. The junction differs from germline at one of its ends, possibly a read error. This rearrangement joins TRBV7-6 to TRBJ1-1; maybe TRBD1 (5 bases). This CDR3 spans 16 amino acids. Germline V lookup: CDR1 SGHVS, CDR2 FNYEAQ. The CDR3 DNA sequence: TGTTCCAGCAGCACAAACACTGGCAGGGCGAACACTGAAGATTTCTTT. It codes for CSSSTNTGRANTEDFF.

This clonotype was recorded many times. The rearrangement uses TRBV7-9 and TRBJ1-2, with 9 bases that match TRBD1. Trimming removed 3 bases from V and 8 bases from J; junction bases left unmatched: 10. The CDR3 consists of 15 residues. CDR1 and CDR2 from the germline V gene are SEHNR and FQNEAQ (reference sequence). The CDR3 nucleotides are TGTGCCAGCAGCTTTACATGGGACAGGGTCGGGGGCTACACCTTC. This codes for CASSFTWDRVGGYTF.

This clonotype was counted once. The rearrangement links TRBV29-1 to TRBJ2-1; no reliable D call. The germline V gene has CDR1 SQVTM and CDR2 ANQGSEA. This CDR3 spans 15 amino acids. V lost 1 base to trimming and J lost 0 bases, with 10 bases between them. This CDR3 is CSVEGWASSYNEQFF. The CDR3 DNA follows: TGCAGCGTTGAAGGCTGGGCCAGCTCCTACAATGAGCAGTTCTTC.

This clonotype was detected once. The junction departs from the called germline gene at one end, perhaps through a read error. This CDR3 is CVSSPGQGVTTYEQYF. The CDR3 DNA reads as TGCGTCAGCAGCCCCGGACAGGGGGTTACAACCTACGAGCAGTACTTC. The chain joins TRBV5-1 to TRBJ2-7, with 10 bases fitting TRBD1. From germline, CDR1 is SGHRS and CDR2 YFSETQ. The length of the CDR3 is 16 residues.

This clonotype was picked up many times. This sequence joins TRBV6-6 and TRBJ2-3; the match to TRBD2 covers 13 bases. CDR3 size: 18 residues. Germline loops: CDR1 MNHNY, CDR2 SVGAGI (reference sequence). V dropped 4 bases and J dropped 0; count of bases not matched to a gene: 7. The CDR3 sequence: CASSSRTSGGFSTDTQYF. The DNA of the CDR3 is TGTGCCAGCAGTTCCCGGACTAGCGGGGGCTTTAGCACAGATACGCAGTATTTT.

At least ten counts were recorded for this clonotype. J is TRBJ1-2 and V is TRBV7-8; the D gene is possibly TRBD1 (6 bases). The germline V gene has CDR1 SGHVS and CDR2 FQNEAQ. V was clipped by 4 bases and J by 7 bases, with 22 bases between them. The CDR3 is 16 residues long. Here the CDR3 reads CASSYNQKTGILGYTF. As DNA, the CDR3 is TGTGCCAGCAGCTACAATCAAAAAACAGGGATACTTGGCTACACCTTC.

This rearrangement joins TRBV30 to TRBJ2-7; D gene uncertain. V lost 4 bases, J lost 1 base, and 11 bases lay in between. This CDR3 comprises 13 residues. From germline, CDR1 is GTSNPN and CDR2 SVGIG (reference sequence). The chain's CDR3 is CAWTSPPSYEQYF. DNA of the CDR3: TGTGCCTGGACATCCCCGCCTTCCTACGAGCAGTACTTC.

The V call is TRBV7-2, the J call TRBJ2-3; either TRBD1 or TRBD2 may supply D (6 bases each). This CDR3 region has 15 residues. The ends were cut back, 5 bases at V and 5 bases at J, with 17 bases in the middle. The germline CDR1 and CDR2 sequences are SGHTA and FQGNSA. Here the CDR3 reads CASSPARGPGDTQYF. The DNA for the CDR3 is TGTGCCAGCAGCCCCGCCCGGGGGCCTGGAGATACGCAGTATTTT. Full variable domain (outside the CDR3, taken from reference TRBV7-2 and TRBJ2-3): GAGVSQSPSNKVTEKGKDVELRCDPISGHTALYWYRQSLGQGLEFLIYFQGNSAPDKSGLPSDRFSAERTGGSVSTLTIQRTQQEDSAVYLCASSPARGPGDTQYFGPGTRLTVL.

V is TRBV6-6 and J is TRBJ2-5, with 8 bases identical to TRBD2. Germline V gene sequence: CDR1 MNHNY, CDR2 SVGAGI (reference sequence). V gave up 0 bases and J gave up 3 bases; unmatched junction bases: 6. The CDR3 consists of 16 residues. The CDR3 nucleotides are TGTGCCAGCAGTTACTCGGGACTAGGGTGGAAAGAGACCCAGTACTTC. This sequence encodes CASSYSGLGWKETQYF.

The chain joins TRBV28 to TRBJ2-4; no definite D call. The V end was cut by 5 bases, the J end by 2 bases, with 7 bases between. CDR1 and CDR2 (germline): MDHEN, SYDVKM. The CDR3 is 13 amino acids. The CDR3, as DNA: TGTGCCAGCAGTCGAATGACCAAAAACATTCAGTACTTC. It yields the protein CASSRMTKNIQYF.